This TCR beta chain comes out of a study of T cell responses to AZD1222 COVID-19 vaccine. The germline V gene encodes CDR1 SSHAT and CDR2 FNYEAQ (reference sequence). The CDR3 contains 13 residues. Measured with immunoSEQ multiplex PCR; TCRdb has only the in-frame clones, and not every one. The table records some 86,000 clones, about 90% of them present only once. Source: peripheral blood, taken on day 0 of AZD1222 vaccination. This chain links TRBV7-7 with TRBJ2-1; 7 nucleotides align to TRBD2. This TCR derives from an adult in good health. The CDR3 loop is CASSSGILNEQFF. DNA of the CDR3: TGTGCTTCCTCAAGCGGGATCCTTAATGAGCAGTTCTTC. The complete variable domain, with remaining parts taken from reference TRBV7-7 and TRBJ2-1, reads GAGVSQSPRYKVTKRGQDVTLRCDPISSHATLYWYQQALGQGPEFLTYFNYEAQPDKSGLPSDRFSAERPEGSISTLTIQRTEQRDSAMYRCASSSGILNEQFFGPGTRLTVL.